The clone carrying this T cell receptor (beta chain) was observed at least ten times. The antigen is undetermined. The sample originates from a study of CD8 T cells in ankylosing spondylitis. Germline V gives CDR1 SGDLS, CDR2 YYNGEE. The CDR3 covers 16 residues. V was trimmed by 4 bases and J by 1 base, leaving 17 bases between them. General study results and limits: Eight or nine highly homologous variants formed a TCR beta motif that appeared characteristic of ankylosing spondylitis blood.

TCRdb itself ran the 5' RACE reads through MiXCR, one entry per CDR3 protein. The table lists around 94,000 distinct CDR3 sequences, roughly 8.8% of them singletons. The sequence was obtained from a male donor with ankylosing spondylitis. V is TRBV9 and J is TRBJ1-1; a possible D gene is TRBD1 (6 bases). The sample taken for sequencing was blood, either unsorted or a sorted T cell fraction (not recorded which). The CDR3 is CASSHPPDRRNTEAFF. The CDR3 nucleotides read TGTGCCAGCAGCCACCCTCCCGACAGGAGGAACACTGAAGCTTTCTTT.